A single sample is the source of the 28 T cell receptor beta chains below, sequenced in a study of cytomegalovirus exposure and HLA in healthy donors. Primers included in the PCR were 60 Vbeta and 13 Jbeta primers. Repertoires were generated with immunoSEQ multiplex PCR, while TCRdb's copy carries only in-frame clones and drops some. The table includes approximately 250,000 clones, 78% detected once. The sample comprised PBMCs. These receptors came from a boy younger than 18 in good health and CMV-seronegative.

The CDR3 region has the DNA TGTGCCAGCAGCCCGAGGCAGTATAGTGAGCAGTTCTTC. Amino acid sequence: CASSPRQYSEQFF. The V call is TRBV11-1, the J call TRBJ2-1; D gene uncertain. The CDR3 length is 13 residues. Trimming stripped 5 bases from V and 9 bases from J, with 14 bases between. The germline gives CDR1 SGHAT, CDR2 FQDESV (reference sequence).

The rearrangement uses TRBV5-1 and TRBJ2-1; 11 bases align to TRBD2. CDR3 length: 16 amino acids. V shed 0 bases and J 7 bases; nucleotides not matched to a gene: 6. Per the germline V gene, CDR1 is SGHRS and CDR2 is YFSETQ. The CDR3 region has the DNA TGCGCCAGCAGCTTGGAAACTAGCGGGGGAAAAAATGAGCAGTTCTTC. Amino acid sequence: CASSLETSGGKNEQFF.

The CDR3 reads CASSLPWTGGNTEAFF. The CDR3 DNA is TGTGCCAGTAGTCTACCCTGGACAGGTGGGAACACTGAAGCTTTCTTT. This rearrangement joins TRBV19 to TRBJ1-1; 7 bases fit TRBD1. The CDR3 spans 16 residues. Germline V gene data show CDR1 as LNHDA and CDR2 as SQIVND (reference sequence). Losses at the gene ends were 5 bases for V and 1 base for J; bases not matched to a gene: 10.

This clone appeared a single time. This chain joins TRBV6-5 and TRBJ2-5; 8 positions match TRBD1. V dropped 6 bases and J dropped 3; count of bases not matched to a gene: 3. From germline, CDR1 is MNHEY and CDR2 SVGAGI. This CDR3 has 13 amino acids. Written as DNA, the CDR3 is TGTGCCAGCAGGACAGGGGCCAAAGAGACCCAGTACTTC. Protein: CASRTGAKETQYF.

The rearrangement joins TRBV5-1 to TRBJ2-7, with 8 bases that match TRBD1. CDR3 length equals 15 residues. The germline V gene has CDR1 SGHRS and CDR2 YFSETQ. V shed 0 bases and J 3 bases; nucleotides not matched to a gene: 5. The CDR3 sequence is CASSLGTGLYYEQYF. The DNA for the CDR3 is TGCGCCAGCAGCTTGGGGACAGGGCTATACTACGAGCAGTACTTC.

This chain joins TRBV18 and TRBJ1-6; 10 nucleotides match TRBD1. The CDR3 is 17 amino acids. The trim removed 4 bases at V and 10 bases at J, leaving 13 bases unmatched. Looked up from germline, CDR1 is KGHSH and CDR2 is LQKENI. Here the CDR3 reads CASSRPPTGGFGSPLHF. In nucleotides, the CDR3 is TGTGCCAGCTCACGGCCCCCGACAGGGGGCTTTGGATCACCCCTCCACTTT.

The V call is TRBV6-1, the J call TRBJ1-1, with a possible D match to TRBD1 (5 bases). Looked up from germline, CDR1 is MNHNS and CDR2 is SASEGT. Between the trimmed V and J ends, which lost 5 bases and 7 bases, there was a span of 8 bases. The CDR3 is 11 residues long. CDR3 sequence (DNA): TGTGCCAGCAGTTACAGGCGTGAAGCTTTCTTT. Residues: CASSYRREAFF.

This chain connects TRBV9 to TRBJ1-1; the match to TRBD1 covers 7 bases. The CDR3 loop spans 13 amino acids. The trim removed 3 bases at V and 7 bases at J, leaving 6 bases unmatched. From germline, CDR1 is SGDLS and CDR2 YYNGEE. The CDR3 DNA follows: TGTGCCAGCAGCGCCCAGGGGGGTTTTGAAGCTTTCTTT. Translated, it gives CASSAQGGFEAFF.

The table lists this clone with a few counts. The chain recombines TRBV30 with TRBJ2-3, with 10 positions matching TRBD1. With 4 bases clipped from V and 9 bases from J, the junction kept 10 bases outside the gene matches. Germline CDR1 and CDR2: GTSNPN and SVGIG (reference sequence). This CDR3 region has 14 residues. The CDR3 loop is CAWMGTGARGTQYF. CDR3 coding DNA: TGTGCCTGGATGGGGACAGGGGCAAGAGGGACGCAGTATTTT.

The chain links TRBV10-1 to TRBJ1-1, with TRBD1 as a possible D gene (5 bases). CDR3 size: 14 residues. V was shortened by 2 bases and J by 1 base, with 8 bases between the two germline ends. The germline CDR1 and CDR2 sequences are WNHNN and SYGVQD (reference sequence). In nucleotides, the CDR3 is TGCGCCAGCAGTGAGAGTCAGGGGAACACTGAAGCTTTCTTT. The encoded protein is CASSESQGNTEAFF.

The V and J genes are TRBV5-1 and TRBJ2-7, with D maybe TRBD2 (6 bases). V was pared by 0 bases and J by 3 bases, with 13 bases between. The germline CDR1 and CDR2 sequences are SGHRS and YFSETQ. This CDR3 contains 15 residues. The CDR3 here is CASSLVLGGNYEQYF. CDR3 DNA sequence: TGCGCCAGCAGCTTGGTCCTCGGCGGGAACTACGAGCAGTACTTC.

The chain employs TRBV29-1 and TRBJ2-7; 9 positions agree with TRBD1. Per germline, CDR1 SQVTM and CDR2 ANQGSEA. V shed 6 bases, J shed 3 bases, and the junction held 3 bases outside the gene matches. The CDR3 runs to 12 residues. CDR3: CSVKTGGYEQYF. CDR3 bases: TGCAGCGTGAAGACAGGGGGCTACGAGCAGTACTTC.

The chain recombines TRBV5-1 with TRBJ1-2, with 8 bases lining up with TRBD1. The V and J ends lost 2 bases and 7 bases, in that order; junction bases with no gene match: 7. This CDR3 spans 14 amino acids. Germline-derived CDR1 and CDR2 are SGHRS and YFSETQ. CDR3 nucleotides: TGCGCCAGCAGCTTAGTCGTGACAGGGGCTGGCTACACCTTC. Protein: CASSLVVTGAGYTF.

The genes are TRBV5-1 and TRBJ1-4, with D possibly being TRBD1 (5 bases). CDR3 length: 14 residues. The V gene lost 2 bases and the J gene lost 4 bases, with 9 bases spanning the gap. Germline lookup yields CDR1 SGHRS and CDR2 YFSETQ. CDR3 amino acids: CASSFGGFNEKLFF. As DNA, the CDR3 is TGCGCCAGCAGCTTCGGGGGGTTTAATGAAAAACTGTTTTTT. The full variable domain, its missing parts supplied by reference TRBV5-1 and TRBJ1-4, is KAGVTQTPRYLIKTRGQQVTLSCSPISGHRSVSWYQQTPGQGLQFLFEYFSETQRNKGNFPGRFSGRQFSNSRSEMNVSTLELGDSALYLCASSFGGFNEKLFFGSGTQLSVL.

V usage is TRBV4-1 and J usage is TRBJ2-7; D gene unclear. Trimming cost V 3 bases and J 0 bases, with 9 bases left between them. This CDR3 is built from 14 residues. The germline gives CDR1 MGHRA, CDR2 YSYEKL. CDR3 nucleotides: TGCGCCAGCAGCCACGGCGGAGTCTCCTACGAGCAGTACTTC. It translates to CASSHGGVSYEQYF.

The rearrangement joins TRBV25-1 to TRBJ1-4, with a weak D call TRBD1 (5 bases). The germline V and J ends were trimmed by 4 bases and 10 bases, with 19 bases remaining between them. CDR1 is MGHDK and CDR2 is SYGVNS in the germline V gene. This CDR3 contains 15 residues. The CDR3: CASSGPTVQTGKLFF. The DNA of the CDR3 is TGTGCCAGCAGTGGGCCGACAGTCCAGACCGGAAAACTGTTTTTT.

The V call is TRBV7-6, the J call TRBJ1-6, with D uncertain. Trimming left V 1 base short and J 10 bases short, with 14 bases between. CDR1 is SGHVS, CDR2 FNYEAQ, per germline. This CDR3 has 15 amino acids. CDR3 loop: CASSLDQRFGSPLHF. The CDR3 bases are TGTGCCAGCAGCTTAGACCAGAGGTTTGGGTCACCCCTCCACTTT.

V is TRBV27 and J is TRBJ1-1; tentatively, D is TRBD1 (5 bases). Germline-derived CDR1 and CDR2 are MNHEY and SMNVEV (reference sequence). Trimming took off 3 bases at V and 1 base at J, with 9 bases between the two ends. The CDR3 runs 14 residues. The CDR3 region has the DNA TGTGCCAGCAGTTTCGGTGACAGGAACACTGAAGCTTTCTTT. Translated, it gives CASSFGDRNTEAFF.

V gene TRBV5-1 combines with J gene TRBJ2-5; 8 bases line up with TRBD1. After removal of 6 bases from V and 7 bases from J, the junction contained 14 bases not matched to a gene. This CDR3 has 15 amino acids. Germline V CDR1 and CDR2: SGHRS, YFSETQ. The CDR3 coding sequence is TGCGCCAGCATGTTTGGCGGACAGGGCCAGGGGACCCAGTACTTC. Protein sequence: CASMFGGQGQGTQYF.

The rearrangement uses TRBV2 and TRBJ1-1; D is unclear. Trimming shortened V by 4 bases and J by 1 base, and 10 bases separated the two germline ends. The CDR3 covers 14 residues. Germline CDR1 is SNHLY and CDR2 is FYNNEI. CDR3 DNA: TGTGCCAGCAGTGTCGGAGGGAGGAACACTGAAGCTTTCTTT. It yields the protein CASSVGGRNTEAFF.

The genes are TRBV5-1 and TRBJ2-1; the match to TRBD2 covers 8 bases. Germline loops: CDR1 SGHRS, CDR2 YFSETQ. With 0 bases clipped from V and 8 bases from J, the junction kept 4 bases outside the gene matches. The CDR3 covers 14 residues. For the CDR3, the DNA is TGCGCCAGCAGCTTGGGACTAGCGAGAGATGAGCAGTTCTTC. Its translation: CASSLGLARDEQFF.

The rearrangement joins TRBV5-1 to TRBJ1-4; D is ambiguous. Germline V gene sequence: CDR1 SGHRS, CDR2 YFSETQ. This CDR3 is 13 amino acids long. V lost 4 bases, J lost 5 bases, and 9 bases lay in between. CDR3 in amino acids: CASSRDLNEKLFF. The DNA for the CDR3 is TGCGCCAGCAGCCGCGATTTAAATGAAAAACTGTTTTTT.

The gene calls are TRBV27 and TRBJ2-3; a possible D gene is TRBD1 (7 bases). The CDR3 covers 18 residues. Germline loops: CDR1 MNHEY, CDR2 SMNVEV (reference sequence). V was shortened by 7 bases and J by 0 bases, with 23 bases between the two germline ends. Here the CDR3 reads CASTKRGTDFLSTDTQYF. The CDR3 bases are TGTGCCAGCACTAAACGGGGGACAGATTTCCTAAGCACAGATACGCAGTATTTT.

The rearrangement joins TRBV7-2 to TRBJ1-1, with 7 bases that match TRBD1. Germline V lookup: CDR1 SGHTA, CDR2 FQGNSA. V dropped 2 bases and J dropped 7; count of bases not matched to a gene: 22. This CDR3 is 19 amino acids long. CDR3 sequence (DNA): TGTGCCAGCAGCTTACCTCTCGACAGGGTGTTTTCCTTTTCGGGTGAAGCTTTCTTT. It specifies CASSLPLDRVFSFSGEAFF. The entire variable domain, with the rest obtained from reference TRBV7-2 and TRBJ1-1, is as follows: GAGVSQSPSNKVTEKGKDVELRCDPISGHTALYWYRQSLGQGLEFLIYFQGNSAPDKSGLPSDRFSAERTGGSVSTLTIQRTQQEDSAVYLCASSLPLDRVFSFSGEAFFGQGTRLTVV.

The CDR3 bases are TGTGCCAGCAGTTACTCGAAAAGCGGGAGGTACGGTGAGCAGTTCTTC. It is translated as CASSYSKSGRYGEQFF. The chain couples TRBV6-5 to TRBJ2-1; 9 bases align to TRBD2. The CDR3 is 16 amino acids. Germline CDR1 and CDR2: MNHEY and SVGAGI. V gave up 0 bases and J gave up 9 bases; unmatched junction bases: 9.

The chain couples TRBV27 to TRBJ1-2; D call uncertain. With 6 bases removed from V and 0 bases from J, the gap between germline ends came to 8 bases. The CDR3 is 13 amino acids. Germline V gene sequence: CDR1 MNHEY, CDR2 SMNVEV (reference sequence). CDR3 residues: CASRGVPNYGYTF. The CDR3 DNA reads as TGTGCCAGCAGAGGAGTTCCTAACTATGGCTACACCTTC.

In this sample, this clone turned up a few times. The J gene is TRBJ2-7, the V gene TRBV2, with D unresolved. Germline CDR1 and CDR2: SNHLY and FYNNEI. Trimming removed 0 bases at V and 7 bases at J, with 13 bases between. The CDR3 covers 14 residues. CDR3 residues: CASSEAIHLTEQYF. CDR3 nucleotide sequence: TGTGCCAGCAGTGAAGCGATACACCTTACGGAGCAGTACTTC. The whole variable domain, remainder taken from reference TRBV2 and TRBJ2-7, is EPEVTQTPSHQVTQMGQEVILRCVPISNHLYFYWYRQILGQKVEFLVSFYNNEISEKSEIFDDQFSVERPDGSNFTLKIRSTKLEDSAMYFCASSEAIHLTEQYFGPGTRLTVT.

The chain links TRBV7-9 to TRBJ1-1; the D gene is possibly TRBD1 (6 bases). V lost 4 bases and J 1 base, leaving 10 bases between the germline ends. The germline V gene has CDR1 SEHNR and CDR2 FQNEAQ (reference sequence). CDR3 length: 14 residues. The CDR3 region is CASSYGQSNTEAFF. The CDR3 DNA reads TGTGCCAGCAGCTACGGACAGTCGAACACTGAAGCTTTCTTT.